Each of the 22 T cell receptor beta chains below was sequenced from the same sample in a study of cytomegalovirus exposure and HLA in healthy donors. The PCR employed 60 Vbeta primers together with 13 Jbeta primers. Sequenced by immunoSEQ multiplex PCR; TCRdb stores in-frame clones only, minus some. The table lists 50,000 or so clones, approximately 67% of them singletons. The sequenced material came from PBMCs. Receptor source: a man aged 25-45 years in good health and CMV-seronegative.

This clone was detected a few times. The CDR3 loop is CASSEGGAGKYTGELFF. CDR3 DNA sequence: TGTGCCAGCAGTGAAGGGGGTGCAGGGAAGTACACCGGGGAGCTGTTTTTT. The chain has TRBV6-1 and TRBJ2-2; D is possibly TRBD1 (5 bases). Germline V gives CDR1 MNHNS, CDR2 SASEGT. The germline V and J ends were trimmed by 1 base and 3 bases, with 15 bases remaining between them. This CDR3 comprises 17 residues.

The V gene is TRBV4-1, the J gene TRBJ2-3; 11 nucleotides match TRBD2. The V and J ends lost 4 bases and 6 bases, in that order; junction bases with no gene match: 9. Germline V lookup: CDR1 MGHRA, CDR2 YSYEKL. CDR3 length equals 16 residues. The CDR3: CASSPQQRTSGDTQYF. For the CDR3, the DNA is TGCGCCAGCAGCCCCCAACAACGGACTAGCGGGGATACGCAGTATTTT.

The chain recombines TRBV5-1 with TRBJ1-2; D perhaps matches TRBD1 (5 bases). V shed 3 bases and J shed 9 bases, with 18 bases lying between them. This CDR3 comprises 14 residues. From germline, CDR1 is SGHRS and CDR2 YFSETQ. The CDR3 sequence: CASSSDASRASYTF. CDR3 in DNA: TGCGCCAGCAGCTCCGATGCTTCCAGGGCGAGCTACACCTTC.

This clone came up a few times. The V and J genes are TRBV5-6 and TRBJ2-6, with 7 bases that match TRBD1. Germline loops: CDR1 SGHDT, CDR2 YYEEEE. V lost 4 bases to trimming and J lost 2 bases; unmatched junction nucleotides: 6. This CDR3 has 16 amino acids. In nucleotides, the CDR3 is TGTGCCAGCAGCCCCGAGGGGGCAGCTGGGGCCAACGTCCTGACTTTC. Its protein is CASSPEGAAGANVLTF.

The DNA for the CDR3 is TGCGCCAGCAGATATTATAGCGGGCGCTACGAGCAGTACTTC. This sequence encodes CASRYYSGRYEQYF. The V call is TRBV5-1, the J call TRBJ2-7; 7 bases align to TRBD2. V was pared by 5 bases and J by 3 bases, with 8 bases of the junction left unmatched. The CDR3 is 14 residues long. Germline CDR1 SGHRS, CDR2 YFSETQ.

The chain employs TRBV5-1 and TRBJ2-1; TRBD1 agrees at 7 bases. The CDR3 totals 13 residues. After removal of 2 bases from V and 8 bases from J, the junction contained 4 bases not matched to a gene. Looked up from germline, CDR1 is SGHRS and CDR2 is YFSETQ. The CDR3: CASSFSQGYEQFF. CDR3 DNA sequence: TGCGCCAGCAGCTTTTCACAGGGGTATGAGCAGTTCTTC.

The chain joins TRBV5-6 to TRBJ1-2; a possible D gene is TRBD1 (5 bases). The CDR3 has 13 amino acids. V lost 4 bases to trimming and J lost 6 bases, with 13 bases between them. The V gene's germline CDR1 is SGHDT and CDR2 YYEEEE. CDR3 region: CASSPVGADGYTF. CDR3 sequence (DNA): TGTGCCAGCAGCCCGGTAGGGGCGGATGGCTACACCTTC.

The chain combines TRBV27 with TRBJ2-1; a possible D gene is TRBD1 (6 bases). The CDR3 extends over 12 amino acids. V was cut by 6 bases and J by 4 bases, with 7 bases left in between. CDR1 is MNHEY and CDR2 is SMNVEV in the germline V gene (reference sequence). The CDR3 sequence: CASSTGYNEQFF. CDR3 DNA sequence: TGTGCCAGCAGCACAGGGTACAATGAGCAGTTCTTC.

This clone came up a few times. The V call is TRBV9, the J call TRBJ1-1; D is ambiguous. The V gene lost 0 bases and the J gene lost 11 bases, with 14 bases spanning the gap. Germline CDR1 reads SGDLS; CDR2 reads YYNGEE. CDR3 size: 13 residues. This CDR3 reads CASSVVDSGSAFF. In nucleotides, the CDR3 is TGTGCCAGCAGCGTAGTCGACTCTGGGTCCGCTTTCTTT.

The gene calls are TRBV29-1 and TRBJ2-2; tentative D call: TRBD2 (6 bases). Germline V lookup: CDR1 SQVTM, CDR2 ANQGSEA. Trimming shortened V by 4 bases and J by 3 bases, and 9 bases separated the two germline ends. This CDR3 is built from 13 residues. CDR3: CSVAGTHTGELFF. CDR3 coding DNA: TGCAGCGTTGCAGGGACTCACACCGGGGAGCTGTTTTTT.

The gene calls are TRBV7-2 and TRBJ2-5; 8 bases match TRBD2. The CDR3 is 15 amino acids. Germline assignment: CDR1 SGHTA and CDR2 FQGNSA. Trimming removed 3 bases from V and 6 bases from J; junction bases left unmatched: 9. This CDR3 reads CASSFGLAASKTQYF. In DNA, the CDR3 is TGTGCCAGCAGCTTTGGACTAGCCGCTTCGAAGACCCAGTACTTC.

J is TRBJ2-7 and V is TRBV30; weak D call: TRBD1 (6 bases). Trimming pared 0 bases from V and 6 bases from J, leaving 21 bases between. This CDR3 has 16 residues. Germline V lookup: CDR1 GTSNPN, CDR2 SVGIG (reference sequence). The CDR3 loop is CAWSVHKNRVFSEQYF. The CDR3 DNA sequence: TGTGCCTGGAGTGTACATAAGAACAGGGTCTTTTCCGAGCAGTACTTC.

The chain joins TRBV5-4 to TRBJ2-1, with 10 bases fitting TRBD2. Germline assignment: CDR1 SGHNT and CDR2 YYREEE (reference sequence). The CDR3 length is 15 residues. With 1 base clipped from V and 8 bases from J, the junction kept 6 bases outside the gene matches. CDR3 loop: CASSLKGLANHEQFF. Here the CDR3 DNA reads TGTGCCAGCAGCTTGAAGGGACTAGCGAACCATGAGCAGTTCTTC.

The chain recombines TRBV5-6 with TRBJ2-1; D ambiguous. V was shortened by 6 bases and J by 0 bases, with 13 bases between the two germline ends. Per the germline V gene, CDR1 is SGHDT and CDR2 is YYEEEE. This CDR3 has 15 residues. The CDR3, as DNA: TGTGCCAGCAACCCCCGGGTAAGCTCCTACAATGAGCAGTTCTTC. It yields the protein CASNPRVSSYNEQFF.

This chain uses TRBV15 with TRBJ2-1, with TRBD1 identical over 9 bases. The CDR3 is made up of 14 amino acids. Germline trimming cut 3 bases from V and 8 bases from J; bases unmatched to any gene: 5. CDR1 and CDR2 (germline): LNHNV, YYDKDF (reference sequence). In DNA, the CDR3 is TGTGCCACCAGCAGGGTGGGACAGGGTTATGAGCAGTTCTTC. Amino acid sequence: CATSRVGQGYEQFF.

The CDR3 spells CASSESGGSGANVLTF. DNA of the CDR3: TGTGCCAGCAGTGAGTCAGGAGGATCTGGGGCCAACGTCCTGACTTTC. The chain links TRBV6-1 to TRBJ2-6; the D gene is possibly TRBD2 (5 bases). From germline, CDR1 is MNHNS and CDR2 SASEGT. The CDR3 loop spans 16 amino acids. Trimming shortened V by 3 bases and J by 1 base, and 10 bases separated the two germline ends.

This clone was seen a few times. The genes are TRBV5-1 and TRBJ2-1; 13 nucleotides agree with TRBD2. CDR1 and CDR2 (germline): SGHRS, YFSETQ. V gave up 0 bases and J gave up 9 bases; unmatched junction bases: 3. The CDR3 loop spans 15 amino acids. The CDR3, as DNA: TGCGCCAGCAGCTTGGGACTAGCGGGAGGTATTGAGCAGTTCTTC. Its translation: CASSLGLAGGIEQFF. Variable domain in full (rest from reference TRBV5-1 and TRBJ2-1): KAGVTQTPRYLIKTRGQQVTLSCSPISGHRSVSWYQQTPGQGLQFLFEYFSETQRNKGNFPGRFSGRQFSNSRSEMNVSTLELGDSALYLCASSLGLAGGIEQFFGPGTRLTVL.

V usage is TRBV7-6 and J usage is TRBJ2-2; TRBD2 agrees at 9 bases. This CDR3 is 16 amino acids long. Losses at the gene ends were 5 bases for V and 3 bases for J; bases not matched to a gene: 7. CDR1 is SGHVS, CDR2 FNYEAQ, per germline. CDR3 residues: CASSPGGTSHTGELFF. CDR3 nucleotides: TGTGCCAGCAGCCCAGGGGGGACTAGCCACACCGGGGAGCTGTTTTTT.

The CDR3 here is CASGAELYEQYF. The CDR3, as DNA: TGTGCCAGCGGGGCGGAGCTCTACGAGCAGTACTTC. J is TRBJ2-5 and V is TRBV6-5, with D possibly being TRBD1 (5 bases). The end of the DNA aligns better with TRBJ2-7, so the J call may be wrong. In germline, CDR1 is MNHEY, CDR2 SVGAGI. The CDR3 is 12 amino acids.

This clone turned up a few times. V is TRBV5-6 and J is TRBJ2-2, with D perhaps TRBD1 (5 bases). V was clipped by 1 base and J by 2 bases, with 6 bases between them. CDR3 length: 14 residues. Germline values: CDR1 SGHDT, CDR2 YYEEEE. In DNA form, the CDR3 reads TGTGCCAGCAGCTTGAGGGGCAACACCGGGGAGCTGTTTTTT. Its protein is CASSLRGNTGELFF.

The gene calls are TRBV5-5 and TRBJ2-1; 10 bases align to TRBD1. CDR1 and CDR2 from the germline V gene are SGHKS and YYEKEE (reference sequence). The J segment lost 8 bases and the V segment lost 5 bases, leaving 4 bases of the junction unmatched. CDR3 length: 13 amino acids. The CDR3 DNA reads as TGTGCCAGCAGTTTAGGACAGGGGGATGAGCAGTTCTTC. It encodes CASSLGQGDEQFF.

This clone occurred a few times. V gene TRBV4-2 combines with J gene TRBJ2-1, with TRBD2 matching over 10 bases. The J segment lost 6 bases and the V segment lost 2 bases, leaving 7 bases of the junction unmatched. This CDR3 is built from 16 residues. The germline gives CDR1 LGHNA, CDR2 YNFKEQ. CDR3 region: CASSQLVLAGANEQFF. The DNA for the CDR3 is TGTGCCAGCAGCCAATTGGTTCTAGCGGGGGCCAATGAGCAGTTCTTC.